This T cell receptor (beta chain) was captured by sequencing in a study of blood T cell repertoires in COVID-19. Background on the study: There were acute and convalescent COVID-19 samples, and they came from the United States, Italy and Spain. T cells, B-cell-depleted T cells, or PBMCs provided the cDNA or gDNA that served as material.

Per the study methods: Nucleated cell number was recorded as an estimate derived from reference gene primer amplification. Generated by immunoSEQ multiplex PCR, the TCRdb table keeps only in-frame clones and is missing some. The V and J calls and clone size were taken over from that table, and D and trimming were inferred from the DNA. The sample records about 310,000 clones, around 87% being singletons. Trimming left V 3 bases short and J 4 bases short, with 3 bases between. CDR1 and CDR2 from the germline V gene are MDHEN and SYDVKM. The CDR3 loop spans 11 amino acids. The receptor's source is a man aged 50-60 years with active or convalescent COVID-19. V and J are TRBV28 and TRBJ1-1, with D unclear. Sequenced sample: peripheral blood. The CDR3 DNA reads as TGTGCCAGCAGTTTGAGCACTGAAGCTTTCTTT. Protein: CASSLSTEAFF.